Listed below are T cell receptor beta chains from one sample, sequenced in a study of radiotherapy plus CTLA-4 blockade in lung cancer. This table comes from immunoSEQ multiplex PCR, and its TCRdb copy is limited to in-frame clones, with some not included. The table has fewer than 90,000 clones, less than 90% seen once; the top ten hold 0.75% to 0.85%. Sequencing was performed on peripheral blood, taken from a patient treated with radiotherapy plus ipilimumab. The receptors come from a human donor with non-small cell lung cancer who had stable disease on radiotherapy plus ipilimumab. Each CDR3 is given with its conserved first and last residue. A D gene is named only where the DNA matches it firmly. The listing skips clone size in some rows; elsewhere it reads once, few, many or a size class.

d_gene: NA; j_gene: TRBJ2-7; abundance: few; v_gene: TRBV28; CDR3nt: TGTGCCAGCACCCGAGGGTACGAGCAGTACTTC; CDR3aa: CASTRGYEQYF
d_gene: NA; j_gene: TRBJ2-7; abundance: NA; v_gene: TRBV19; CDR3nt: TGTGCCAGTAGGCGGCAGGGAAGCTCCTACGAGCAGTACTTC; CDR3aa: CASRRQGSSYEQYF
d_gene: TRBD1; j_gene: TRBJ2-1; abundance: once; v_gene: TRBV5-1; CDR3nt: TGCGCCAGCAGCCCTGGACAGGCCTACAATGAGCAGTTCTTC; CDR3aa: CASSPGQAYNEQFF
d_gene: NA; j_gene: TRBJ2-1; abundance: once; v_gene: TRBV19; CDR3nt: TGTGCCAGTAGTATCCCTGGGGGGGCACGGGATGAGCAGTTCTTC; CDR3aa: CASSIPGGARDEQFF
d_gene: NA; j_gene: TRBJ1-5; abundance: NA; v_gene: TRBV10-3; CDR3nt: TGTGCCATCAGTGCCGCTTGGGGTCGTAGCAATCAGCCCCAGCATTTT; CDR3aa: CAISAAWGRSNQPQHF
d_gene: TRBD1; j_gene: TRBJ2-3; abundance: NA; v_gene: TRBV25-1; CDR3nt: TGTGCCAGCAGTGCCCGGACAGGGAGAAGAGATACGCAGTATTTT; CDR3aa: CASSARTGRRDTQYF
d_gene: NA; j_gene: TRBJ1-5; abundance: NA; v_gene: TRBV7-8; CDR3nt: TGTGCCAGCAGCTTCGCAGGGGCCGGCAATCAGCCCCAGCATTTT; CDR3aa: CASSFAGAGNQPQHF
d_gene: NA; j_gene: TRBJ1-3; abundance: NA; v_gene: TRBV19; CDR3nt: TGTGCCAGTAGTCCGATGATTTCCTCTGGAAACACCATATATTTT; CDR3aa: CASSPMISSGNTIYF
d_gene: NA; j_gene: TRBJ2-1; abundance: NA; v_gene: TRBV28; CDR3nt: TGTGCCGCCATGGGCAGGCCCTACAATGAGCAGTTCTTC; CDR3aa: CAAMGRPYNEQFF
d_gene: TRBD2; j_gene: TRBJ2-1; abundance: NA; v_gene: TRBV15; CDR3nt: TGTGCCACCAGCAGAGGGGACAGCGGGAGGACCAATGAGCAGTTCTTC; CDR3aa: CATSRGDSGRTNEQFF
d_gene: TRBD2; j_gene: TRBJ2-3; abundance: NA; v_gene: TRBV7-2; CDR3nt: TGTGCCAGCAGCCCCTCAGGGACTAGCACGCAGTATTTT; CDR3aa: CASSPSGTSTQYF
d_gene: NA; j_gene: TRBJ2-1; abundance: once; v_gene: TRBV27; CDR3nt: TGTGCCAGCAGTTTAAGGGTCGGGGTCGGTGAGCAGTTCTTC; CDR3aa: CASSLRVGVGEQFF
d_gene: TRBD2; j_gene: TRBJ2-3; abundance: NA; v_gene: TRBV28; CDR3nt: TGTGCCAGCAGTGAACCGGGGACTAGGGATACGCAGTATTTT; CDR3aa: CASSEPGTRDTQYF
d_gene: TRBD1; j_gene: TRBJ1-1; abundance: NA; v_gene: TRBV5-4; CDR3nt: TGTGCCAGCAGCTTGGAAGGGACAGGGGCGAACACTGAAGCTTTCTTT; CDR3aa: CASSLEGTGANTEAFF
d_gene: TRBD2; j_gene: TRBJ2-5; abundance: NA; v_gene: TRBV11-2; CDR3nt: TGTGCCAGCAGCTTGATGGGACTAGGTTTGGAGACCCAGTACTTC; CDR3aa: CASSLMGLGLETQYF
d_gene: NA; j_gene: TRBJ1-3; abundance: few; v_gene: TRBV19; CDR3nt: TGTGCCAGTAGTAACTTCGGGGGCCCCTCTGGAAACACCATATATTTT; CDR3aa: CASSNFGGPSGNTIYF
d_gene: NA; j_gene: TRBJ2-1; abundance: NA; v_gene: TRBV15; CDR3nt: TGTGCCACCAGCCAGAGGAGGGCCCTCGTGGAGCAGTTCTTC; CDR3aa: CATSQRRALVEQFF
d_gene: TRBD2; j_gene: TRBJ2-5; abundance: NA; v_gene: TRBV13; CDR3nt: TGTGCCAGCAGCCTACTAGCGCCTGGGGAAGAGACCCAGTACTTC; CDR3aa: CASSLLAPGEETQYF
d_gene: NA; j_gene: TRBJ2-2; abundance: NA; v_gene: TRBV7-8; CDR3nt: TGTGCCAGCAGTCCGACAGGACCCGGGGAGCTGTTTTTT; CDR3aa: CASSPTGPGELFF
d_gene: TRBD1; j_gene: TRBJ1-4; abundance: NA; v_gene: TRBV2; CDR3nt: TGTGCCAGCAGTTTCACAGGGGGCGCAACTAATGAAAAACTGTTTTTT; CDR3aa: CASSFTGGATNEKLFF
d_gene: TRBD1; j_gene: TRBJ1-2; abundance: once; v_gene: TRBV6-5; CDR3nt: TGTGCCAGCAGTTACGGGACAGGGGGCGTCTACGGCTACACCTTC; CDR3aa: CASSYGTGGVYGYTF
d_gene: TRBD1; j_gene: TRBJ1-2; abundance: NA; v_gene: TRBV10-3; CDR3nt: TGTGCCACCAAACAAGGGGGCCCTGGGGACTATGGCTACACCTTC; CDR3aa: CATKQGGPGDYGYTF
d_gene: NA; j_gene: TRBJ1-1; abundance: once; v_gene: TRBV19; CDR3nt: TGTGCCAGTAGTATAGATCATATCTTTGGGCTCCAGAACACTGAAGCTTTCTTT; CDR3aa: CASSIDHIFGLQNTEAFF
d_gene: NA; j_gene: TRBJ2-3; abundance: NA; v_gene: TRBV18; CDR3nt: TGTGCCAGCTCACCACCGCGGAGCTCTAGCACAGATACGCAGTATTTT; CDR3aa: CASSPPRSSSTDTQYF
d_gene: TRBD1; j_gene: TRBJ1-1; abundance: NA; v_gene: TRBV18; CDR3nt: TGTGCCAGCTCACCCGGGACAGGGAGGCCTGAAGCTTTCTTT; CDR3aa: CASSPGTGRPEAFF
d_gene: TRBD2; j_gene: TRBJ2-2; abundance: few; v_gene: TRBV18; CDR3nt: TGTGCCAGCTCACCATCACCAGCGGGACTCACCGGGGAGCTGTTTTTT; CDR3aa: CASSPSPAGLTGELFF
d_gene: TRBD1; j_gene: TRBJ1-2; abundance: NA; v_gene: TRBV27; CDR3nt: TGTGCCAGCAGTTCCCTTGGGACAGTTTATAACTATGGCTACACCTTC; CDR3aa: CASSSLGTVYNYGYTF
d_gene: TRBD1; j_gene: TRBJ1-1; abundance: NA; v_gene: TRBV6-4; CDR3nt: TGTGCCAGCAGATCTCAGGGGGTGGGGAACACTGAAGCTTTCTTT; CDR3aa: CASRSQGVGNTEAFF
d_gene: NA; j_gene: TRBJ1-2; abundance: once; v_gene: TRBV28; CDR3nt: TGTGCCAGCCAAGGGGTCGGATATGGCTACACCTTC; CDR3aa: CASQGVGYGYTF
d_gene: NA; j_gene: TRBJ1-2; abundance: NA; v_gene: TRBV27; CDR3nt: TGTGCCAGCAGCTTCAACGGTTTCATCGGCTACACCTTC; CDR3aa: CASSFNGFIGYTF
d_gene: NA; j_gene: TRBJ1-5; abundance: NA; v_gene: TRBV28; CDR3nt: TGTGCCAGCAGTCCCCGGCGGGGGGCAGGACAGCCCCAGCATTTT; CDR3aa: CASSPRRGAGQPQHF
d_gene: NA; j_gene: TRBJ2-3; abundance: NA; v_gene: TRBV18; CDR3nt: TGTGCCAGCTCACCGGGAGTAAGCTCCGATACGCAGTATTTT; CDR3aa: CASSPGVSSDTQYF
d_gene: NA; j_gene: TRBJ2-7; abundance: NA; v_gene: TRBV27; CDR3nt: TGTGCCAGCAGCCGGGAGCTAGAACCCTACGAGCAGTACTTC; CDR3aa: CASSRELEPYEQYF
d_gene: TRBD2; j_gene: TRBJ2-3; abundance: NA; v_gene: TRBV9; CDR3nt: TGTGCCAGCAGCGCTCAAGCGGGAGGGCGAGTAGATACGCAGTATTTT; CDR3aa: CASSAQAGGRVDTQYF
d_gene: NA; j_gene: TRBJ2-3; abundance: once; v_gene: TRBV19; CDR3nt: TGTGCCAGTAGTATAGTTACGGCAGGGACCGGAGATACGCAGTATTTT; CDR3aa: CASSIVTAGTGDTQYF
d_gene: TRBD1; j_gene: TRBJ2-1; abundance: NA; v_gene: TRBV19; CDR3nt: TGTGCCAGTAGTATATTGGGACAGGGTCCCAATGAGCAGTTCTTC; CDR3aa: CASSILGQGPNEQFF
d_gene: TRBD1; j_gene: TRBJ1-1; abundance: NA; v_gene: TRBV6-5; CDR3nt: TGTGCCAGCAGTTACTTCGGACAGGGAGAAACTGAAGCTTTCTTT; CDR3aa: CASSYFGQGETEAFF
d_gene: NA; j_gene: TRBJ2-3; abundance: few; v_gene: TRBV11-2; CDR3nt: TGTGCCAGCAGACCCAGATGGAGAGATACGCAGTATTTT; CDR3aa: CASRPRWRDTQYF
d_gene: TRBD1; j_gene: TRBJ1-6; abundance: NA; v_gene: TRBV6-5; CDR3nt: TGTGCCAGCAAGGCCCCAGGGGGCTCACCCCTCCACTTT; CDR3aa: CASKAPGGSPLHF
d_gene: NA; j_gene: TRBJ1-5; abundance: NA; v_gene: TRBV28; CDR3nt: TGTGCCAGCAGTTATGGAGACAATCAGCCCCAGCATTTT; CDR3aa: CASSYGDNQPQHF